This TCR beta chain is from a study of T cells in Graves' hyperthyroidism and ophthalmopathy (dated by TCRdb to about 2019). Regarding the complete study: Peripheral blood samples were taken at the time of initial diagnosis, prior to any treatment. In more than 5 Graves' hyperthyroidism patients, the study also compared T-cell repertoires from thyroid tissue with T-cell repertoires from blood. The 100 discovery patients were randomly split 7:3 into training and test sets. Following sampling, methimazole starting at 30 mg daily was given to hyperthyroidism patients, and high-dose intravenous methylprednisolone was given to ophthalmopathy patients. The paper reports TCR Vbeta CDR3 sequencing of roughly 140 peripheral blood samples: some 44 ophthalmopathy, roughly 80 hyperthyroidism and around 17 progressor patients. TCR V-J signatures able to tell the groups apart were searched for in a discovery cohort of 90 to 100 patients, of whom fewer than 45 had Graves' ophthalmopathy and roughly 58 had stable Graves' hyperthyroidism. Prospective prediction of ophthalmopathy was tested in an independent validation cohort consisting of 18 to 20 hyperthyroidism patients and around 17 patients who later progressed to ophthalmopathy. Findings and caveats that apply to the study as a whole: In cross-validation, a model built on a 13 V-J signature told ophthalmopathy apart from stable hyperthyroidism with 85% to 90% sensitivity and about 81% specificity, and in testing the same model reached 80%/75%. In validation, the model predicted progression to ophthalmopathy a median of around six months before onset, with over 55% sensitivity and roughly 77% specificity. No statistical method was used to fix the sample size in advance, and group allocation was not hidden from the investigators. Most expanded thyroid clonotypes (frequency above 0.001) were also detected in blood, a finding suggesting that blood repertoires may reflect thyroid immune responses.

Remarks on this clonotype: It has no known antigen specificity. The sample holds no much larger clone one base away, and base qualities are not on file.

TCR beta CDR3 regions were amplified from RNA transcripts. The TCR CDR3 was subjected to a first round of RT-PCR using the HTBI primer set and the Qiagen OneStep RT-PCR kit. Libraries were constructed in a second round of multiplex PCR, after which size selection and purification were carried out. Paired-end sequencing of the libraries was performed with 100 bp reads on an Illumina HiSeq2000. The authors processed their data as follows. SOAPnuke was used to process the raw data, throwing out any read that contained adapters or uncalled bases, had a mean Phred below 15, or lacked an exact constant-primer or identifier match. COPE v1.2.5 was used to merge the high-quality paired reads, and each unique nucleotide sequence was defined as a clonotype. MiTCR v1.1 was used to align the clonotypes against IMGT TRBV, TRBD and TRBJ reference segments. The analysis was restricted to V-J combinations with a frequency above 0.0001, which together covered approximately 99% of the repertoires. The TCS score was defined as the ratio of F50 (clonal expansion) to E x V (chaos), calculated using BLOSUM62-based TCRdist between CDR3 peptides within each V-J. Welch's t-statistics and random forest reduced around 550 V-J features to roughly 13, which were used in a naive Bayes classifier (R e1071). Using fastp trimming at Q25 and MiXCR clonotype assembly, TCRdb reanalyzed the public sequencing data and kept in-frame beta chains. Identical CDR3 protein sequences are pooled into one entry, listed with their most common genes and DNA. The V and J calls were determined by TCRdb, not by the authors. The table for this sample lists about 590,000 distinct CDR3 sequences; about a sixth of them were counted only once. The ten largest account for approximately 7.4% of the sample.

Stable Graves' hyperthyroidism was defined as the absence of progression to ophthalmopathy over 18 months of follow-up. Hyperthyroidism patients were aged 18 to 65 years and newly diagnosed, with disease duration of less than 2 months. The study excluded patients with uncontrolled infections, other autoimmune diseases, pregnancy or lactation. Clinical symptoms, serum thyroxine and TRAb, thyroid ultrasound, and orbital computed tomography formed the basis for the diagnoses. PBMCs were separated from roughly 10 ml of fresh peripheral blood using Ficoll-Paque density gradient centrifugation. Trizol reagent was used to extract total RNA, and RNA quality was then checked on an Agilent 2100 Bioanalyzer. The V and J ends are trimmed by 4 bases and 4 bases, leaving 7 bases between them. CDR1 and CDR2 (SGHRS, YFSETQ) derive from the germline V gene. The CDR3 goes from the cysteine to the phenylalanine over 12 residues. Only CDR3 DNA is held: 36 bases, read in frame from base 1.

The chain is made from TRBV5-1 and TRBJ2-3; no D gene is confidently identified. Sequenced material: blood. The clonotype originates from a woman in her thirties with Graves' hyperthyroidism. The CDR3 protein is CASSAWADTQYF. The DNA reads TGCGCCAGCAGCGCCTGGGCAGATACGCAGTATTTT.